This is a list of T cell receptor beta chains from one sample in a study of control samples from healthy donors and cancer patients. Repertoires were generated with immunoSEQ multiplex PCR, while TCRdb's copy carries only in-frame clones and drops some. The sample shows approximately 53,000 clones, 75% to 95% of them seen only once. The source material was PBMCs. The receptors stem from a man aged 25-45 years with colorectal cancer. CDR3s include the opening cysteine and the closing phenylalanine or tryptophan. The D gene is left open where the match is weak. Not all rows give a size; the values are once, few, many and, for expanded clones, a class.

v_gene	abundance	j_gene	d_gene	CDR3aa	CDR3nt
TRBV7-8	-	TRBJ1-1	-	CASSPRAGGTRTEAFF	TGTGCCAGCAGCCCACGGGCGGGGGGCACGCGCACTGAAGCTTTCTTT
TRBV6-5	-	TRBJ2-7	-	CASSYSNGIEQYF	TGTGCCAGCAGTTACTCGAATGGGATCGAGCAGTACTTC
TRBV6-5	-	TRBJ2-7	TRBD1	CASSLSGQSLYEQYF	TGTGCCAGCAGCCTATCGGGACAGAGCCTCTACGAGCAGTACTTC
TRBV7-9	-	TRBJ2-7	-	CASSLGTENYEQYF	TGTGCCAGCAGCTTAGGGACAGAGAACTACGAGCAGTACTTC
TRBV5-1	once	TRBJ2-7	TRBD1	CASSLAGTGVDEQYF	TGCGCCAGCAGCTTGGCCGGGACAGGGGTAGACGAGCAGTACTTC
TRBV2	-	TRBJ1-1	-	CASSDLPQGSNTEAFF	TGTGCCAGCAGTGACCTCCCGCAGGGATCTAACACTGAAGCTTTCTTT
TRBV12-3/TRBV12-4	once	TRBJ1-5	-	CASSPSNQPQHF	TGTGCCAGCAGCCCGAGCAATCAGCCCCAGCATTTT
TRBV5-5	-	TRBJ1-1	-	CASSSGGWENTEAFF	TGTGCCAGCAGCTCGGGAGGGTGGGAGAACACTGAAGCTTTCTTT
TRBV6-6	once	TRBJ1-2	-	CASSYSVEGIYGYTF	TGTGCCAGCAGTTACTCGGTGGAGGGGATTTATGGCTACACCTTC
TRBV12-5	-	TRBJ1-4	TRBD1	CASGGPTGESEKLFF	TGTGCTAGTGGTGGACCGACAGGGGAAAGTGAAAAACTGTTTTTT
TRBV4-3	once	TRBJ2-1	TRBD2	CASSPLTSGRYNEQFF	TGCGCCAGCAGCCCCCTGACTAGCGGGAGATACAATGAGCAGTTCTTC
TRBV2	-	TRBJ1-1	-	CASSEAPPNTEAFF	TGTGCCAGCAGTGAAGCGCCGCCGAACACTGAAGCTTTCTTT
TRBV19	once	TRBJ1-2	-	CASTERTVSGYTF	TGTGCCAGTACCGAAAGGACAGTCAGTGGCTACACCTTC
TRBV6-5	-	TRBJ1-2	-	CATSDGANYGYTF	TGTGCCACCTCGGACGGAGCTAACTATGGCTACACCTTC
TRBV21-1	-	TRBJ2-2	-	CASSKALRTGELFF	TGTGCCAGCAGCAAAGCGCTGCGGACCGGGGAGCTGTTTTTT
TRBV25-1	-	TRBJ1-2	-	CASSETAGFQGGYTF	TGTGCCAGCAGTGAAACGGCGGGGTTCCAGGGGGGCTACACCTTC
TRBV5-4	once	TRBJ2-2	-	CASSLAGYTGELFF	TGTGCCAGCAGCTTGGCCGGCTACACCGGGGAGCTGTTTTTT
TRBV7-9	once	TRBJ1-1	-	CASSLEDNTEAFF	TGTGCCAGCAGCTTAGAAGATAACACTGAAGCTTTCTTT
TRBV7-9	-	TRBJ2-7	-	CASSRGRGSYEQYF	TGTGCCAGCAGCCGAGGCCGAGGGTCCTACGAGCAGTACTTC
TRBV6-5	once	TRBJ1-1	-	CASSYSMNTEAFF	TGTGCCAGCAGTTACTCCATGAACACTGAAGCTTTCTTT
TRBV28	-	TRBJ2-1	TRBD2	CASRTGGPYYNEQFF	TGTGCCAGCAGAACGGGGGGACCTTACTACAATGAGCAGTTCTTC
TRBV5-1	-	TRBJ1-1	TRBD1	CASRADREELVNTEAFF	TGCGCCTCCCGGGCTGACAGGGAAGAATTGGTGAACACTGAAGCTTTCTTT
TRBV6-2/TRBV6-3	-	TRBJ1-4	-	CASSNKERGNEKLFF	TGTGCCAGCAGCAACAAGGAAAGGGGTAATGAAAAACTGTTTTTT
TRBV7-9	-	TRBJ2-3	-	CASSSITDTQYF	TGTGCCAGCAGCTCGATAACAGATACGCAGTATTTT
TRBV4-3	-	TRBJ1-3	-	CASSQTQGSGNTIYF	TGCGCCAGCAGCCAGACACAGGGCTCTGGAAACACCATATATTTT
TRBV9	-	TRBJ1-2	-	CASSVMGAEGYTF	TGTGCCAGCAGCGTAATGGGGGCGGAAGGCTACACCTTC
TRBV5-6	-	TRBJ1-5	-	CASSFGRDGQPQHF	TGTGCCAGCAGCTTTGGAAGGGACGGTCAGCCCCAGCATTTT
TRBV7-2	-	TRBJ1-3	-	CASSWTEHSGNTIYF	TGTGCCAGCAGCTGGACAGAGCACTCTGGAAACACCATATATTTT
TRBV4-3	-	TRBJ2-5	-	CASSQGLTAETQYF	TGCGCCAGCAGCCAAGGTTTGACTGCAGAGACCCAGTACTTC
TRBV6-4	once	TRBJ2-7	TRBD2	CASRDSGTSDPRTHEQYF	TGTGCCAGCAGAGATTCCGGGACTAGCGACCCGAGGACCCACGAGCAGTACTTC
TRBV7-2	few	TRBJ2-1	-	CASSLAMNSNEQFF	TGTGCCAGCAGCTTAGCGATGAACTCCAATGAGCAGTTCTTC
TRBV2	-	TRBJ1-4	-	CASMGSWNEKLFF	TGTGCCAGCATGGGTAGCTGGAATGAAAAACTGTTTTTT
TRBV6-2/TRBV6-3	-	TRBJ1-5	-	CASSSGPGRQGNQPQHF	TGTGCCAGCAGTTCGGGTCCAGGACGACAGGGCAATCAGCCCCAGCATTTT
TRBV19	-	TRBJ1-6	TRBD1	CASSIGVPGTVNSPLHF	TGTGCCAGTAGTATTGGGGTACCGGGGACAGTAAATTCACCCCTCCACTTT
TRBV12-1	-	TRBJ2-3	-	CASSSDLVPSTDTQYF	TGTGCCAGCAGCTCGGATTTGGTTCCTAGCACAGATACGCAGTATTTT
TRBV11-2	-	TRBJ2-6	-	CASTPLGKSAYSGANVLTF	TGTGCCAGCACCCCCCTTGGGAAATCAGCTTACTCTGGGGCCAACGTCCTGACTTTC
TRBV24-1	-	TRBJ1-5	TRBD1	CATSDSDRGGQPQHF	TGTGCCACCAGTGATTCGGACAGGGGAGGGCAGCCCCAGCATTTT
TRBV5-4	-	TRBJ2-4	-	CASSLDPSWAKNIQYF	TGTGCCAGCAGCTTGGATCCAAGTTGGGCCAAAAACATTCAGTACTTC
TRBV10-3	-	TRBJ1-4	-	CAIRGEAELFF	TGTGCCATCAGGGGGGAAGCGGAACTGTTTTTT
TRBV24-1	-	TRBJ2-1	-	CATSDLLWTTLNEQFF	TGTGCCACCAGTGATTTGCTATGGACCACCTTAAATGAGCAGTTCTTC
TRBV18	-	TRBJ2-2	-	CASSPRTGELFF	TGTGCCAGCTCACCACGGACCGGGGAGCTGTTTTTT
TRBV5-6	-	TRBJ1-1	-	CASSFQASGRVRTEAFF	TGTGCCAGCAGCTTTCAGGCTTCAGGGAGGGTGAGGACTGAAGCTTTCTTT
TRBV2	few	TRBJ2-2	-	CASSVWGELFF	TGTGCCAGCAGTGTGTGGGGGGAGCTGTTTTTT
TRBV21-1	-	TRBJ2-2	-	CASSKGTGELFF	TGTGCCAGCAGCAAAGGAACCGGGGAGCTGTTTTTT
TRBV7-2	-	TRBJ2-3	-	CASSLGLPGTDTQYF	TGTGCCAGCAGCCTCGGACTCCCCGGCACAGATACGCAGTATTTT
TRBV5-1	-	TRBJ2-5	-	CASSFNLQETQYF	TGCGCCAGCAGCTTTAACTTACAAGAGACCCAGTACTTC
TRBV19	once	TRBJ1-6	-	CASSFQNSPLHF	TGTGCCAGTAGTTTCCAAAATTCACCCCTCCACTTT
TRBV4-3	-	TRBJ1-5	-	CASSQPTHRVRNQPQHF	TGCGCCAGCAGCCAACCTACTCACAGGGTGAGGAATCAGCCCCAGCATTTT
TRBV25-1	-	TRBJ2-3	TRBD1	CASSKDRGTDTQYF	TGTGCCAGCAGTAAGGACAGGGGCACAGATACGCAGTATTTT
TRBV11-2	-	TRBJ2-5	TRBD2	CASSLGPAGGQETQYF	TGTGCCAGCAGCTTAGGCCCAGCGGGGGGCCAAGAGACCCAGTACTTC
TRBV13	-	TRBJ2-1	-	CASSLEPGNSYNEQFF	TGTGCCAGCAGCTTAGAGCCAGGGAACTCCTACAATGAGCAGTTCTTC
TRBV5-1	-	TRBJ1-6	-	CASSLDGYSPLHF	TGCGCCAGCAGCTTGGACGGTTATTCACCCCTCCACTTT
TRBV2	-	TRBJ1-1	TRBD1	CASSDPTGMNTEAFF	TGTGCCAGCAGTGACCCGACAGGGATGAACACTGAAGCTTTCTTT
TRBV5-1	once	TRBJ2-1	TRBD2	CASSLAIRAGGHNEQFF	TGCGCCAGCAGCTTGGCCATTCGGGCGGGGGGTCACAATGAGCAGTTCTTC
TRBV5-1	-	TRBJ1-2	-	CASSLASPATYGYTF	TGCGCCAGCAGCTTGGCTAGCCCAGCCACTTATGGCTACACCTTC
TRBV6-1	-	TRBJ1-2	TRBD1	CASSETGVGGYTF	TGTGCCAGCAGTGAAACAGGGGTGGGTGGCTACACCTTC
TRBV13	-	TRBJ2-2	-	CASSLRGSLNTGELFF	TGTGCCAGCAGCTTACGCGGCAGTCTAAACACCGGGGAGCTGTTTTTT
TRBV19	-	TRBJ1-2	-	CASAGTTNYGYTF	TGTGCCAGTGCCGGGACTACTAACTATGGCTACACCTTC
TRBV4-3	once	TRBJ1-5	-	CASSQSDRGGQPQHF	TGCGCCAGCAGCCAATCCGACCGGGGAGGGCAGCCCCAGCATTTT
TRBV4-1	-	TRBJ1-1	TRBD1	CASSQVGTAPDTEAFF	TGCGCCAGCAGCCAAGTAGGGACAGCCCCCGACACTGAAGCTTTCTTT